The T cell receptor (beta chain) described here comes from a study of long-term antiretroviral therapy in people with HIV (dated by TCRdb to the early 2020s). A note on the overall study: The earliest samples were collected roughly a decade before the 2015 WHO recommendation for immediate ART, at a time when ART was usually postponed until CD4 counts fell. A retrospective serial study tested whether changes in peripheral blood TRB repertoire composition and diversity were associated with ART initiation and durable HIV suppression. A total of 150 to 200 cryopreserved PBMC samples were contributed to the cohort by 30 adults with confirmed HIV infection, with samples collected serially over a mean of approximately six years (range 1-12). Among the roughly 30 participants with HIV, eleven were female. No cross-contamination during QIAcube processing was seen in test extractions of a monoclonal T-cell line run alongside roughly 35 polyclonal samples.

What the authors observed across the whole study: Because pre-ART samples had limited cell numbers, profiling was done on unsorted PBMC rather than on sorted CD4+ and CD8+ T cells. Compared with controls, HIV repertoires had narrower CDR3 length ranges, and the network structure pointed to an antigen-experienced repertoire that shifted only slightly toward naive after ART. The samples span the years 2004 to 2017, and the ART regimens used at that time may not be as effective as current regimens. Inferences about post-ART repertoire changes are limited because no data were available on ART adherence, viral resistance or therapy changes. A significant increase in TRB diversity was found to be associated with ART initiation, although TRB diversity was observed to remain significantly below that of transplant donor controls even after long-term ART. Expanded TRB clones identified before ART initiation dominated the repertoire across all time points, though the dominance fluctuated and decreased in many PLHIV after ART. Because PBMC availability was limited, only the TCR beta chain was sequenced, with no alpha chain pairing.

As for this clone: The antigen it binds to is not known. No base quality information exists; no much larger clone differs at one position.

To be included, a participant needed at least one PBMC sample from before ART initiation plus at least two post-ART samples. Every participant with HIV received treatment in the United States of America. Before DNA extraction, cryopreserved samples containing about 1-11 million PBMC were thawed and washed. At the time of the earliest PBMC sample, participants with HIV were aged between 23 and 54 years. Each participant contributed PBMC samples from 1-4 timepoints before ART initiation and 2-8 timepoints after ART initiation, with a median of 7 samples. Serial HIV viral load, CD4+ T-cell count, ART history and demographic data were obtained for every participant. Genomic DNA was extracted from unsorted PBMC with a Qiagen kit on a QIAcube, processed in batches of 12 samples. The immunoSEQ hsTCRB v3.0 assay was used at survey level resolution for TRB variable region sequencing. The target sequencing depth for TRB was roughly 40,000-55,000 T-cell genomes per sample. TRB libraries were pooled and sequenced on an Illumina MiSeq using a v3 150-cycle kit. Per the original workflow: Repertoire analysis was run in R within a reproducible Nextflow workflow that covered QC, data transformation and analysis. LymphoSeq2, an R package for exploring AIRR-Seq data, was used to implement custom analyses. Four samples yielding fewer than 5000 total TRB sequences were excluded, leaving 188 analyzed HIV repertoires. Of the approximately 190 retained HIV repertoires, about 61 were collected before and more than 120 after ART initiation. Each repertoire was downsampled to 5000 TRB nucleotide sequences, and summary statistics were averaged across 100 downsampling iterations. The analysis kept only TRB sequences whose CDR3 regions were at least seven amino acids long. A Shannon entropy-derived clonality score and the Gini coefficient were used to measure diversity. In the repertoire networks, any two of the top 5000 CDR3 amino acid sequences were connected whenever the two sequences differed by an edit distance of one. For TRB CDR3 amino acid sequences, GLIPH2 was used to predict antigen specificity groups and MHC restriction. To flag known associations with CMV, EBV, HIV or tissue antigens, CDR3 amino acid sequences were compared against VDJdb and McPAS-TCR. Pre-ART, post-ART and control groups were compared with Wilcoxon signed-rank tests and Holm-Bonferroni correction. TCRdb holds this immuneACCESS table with in-frame rearrangements only. Some clones are missing; in checked studies, unresolved V genes explain under half, and the rest has no known cause. V and J calls and clone size are copied from that table; D and trimming were computed from the DNA. The sample includes some 35,000 clones, with 83% observed a single time. Of the sample, 7.9% is held by the ten largest clones.

Based on the germline V gene, the CDR1 and CDR2 sequences are KGHSH and LQKENI. Taken from cysteine to phenylalanine, the CDR3 has 17 residues. Only the CDR3 region is kept as DNA, spanning 51 bases read in frame from base 1. Germline trimming amounts to 2 bases on V and 6 bases on J, with 10 as the count of junction bases outside the gene matches. This specimen was unsorted PBMCs, taken 0.4 years before starting antiretroviral therapy. Recombination connected TRBV18 to TRBJ2-2; 9 of the junction bases match TRBD2. This receptor was taken from a man between 18 and 29 years old with HIV. This receptor has the CDR3 CASSPIGIAGAPGELFF. The nucleotide sequence reads as follows: TGTGCCAGCTCACCAATTGGAATAGCGGGAGCCCCCGGGGAGCTGTTTTTT.